This entry is about one T cell receptor (beta chain). This CDR3 comprises 14 residues. Germline loops: CDR1 MDHEN, CDR2 SYDVKM. V shed 5 bases, J shed 9 bases, and the junction held 9 bases outside the gene matches. The data were taken from a study of blood T cell repertoires in COVID-19. Looking at the study overall: Sites in the United States, Italy and Spain provided acute and convalescent COVID-19 samples. T cells, B-cell-depleted T cells, or PBMCs provided the cDNA or gDNA that served as material.

Per the original methods: Amplifying reference gene primers gave estimates of nucleated cell counts. The table came from immunoSEQ multiplex PCR; TCRdb's copy has only in-frame clones and leaves some out. The D gene and trimming were derived from the DNA, and the V and J assignments and clone size from that table. Of under 200,000 clones in the sample, roughly 90% were seen once. This receptor was obtained from a man aged 50 or older with acute or convalescent COVID-19. Sequencing was done on a sample of peripheral blood. The gene calls are TRBV28 and TRBJ1-2; the match to TRBD1 covers 10 bases. The CDR3 nucleotides read TGTGCCAGCAGTCCAGGGGACAGGGGTAGGAGCTACACCTTC. Protein product: CASSPGDRGRSYTF.